The entry below describes one TCR beta chain. Antigen: not known. CDR1 and CDR2 (germline): SGDLS, YYNGEE. V was clipped by 0 bases and J by 2 bases, with 12 bases between them. The CDR3 covers 16 residues. The sample belongs to a study of shared clonotypes between healthy human individuals. Study-wide findings and caveats: Researchers found naive subsets generally carried larger estimated richness than memory subsets. Sharing across four donors was highest in naive CD4 (around 5%) and lowest in memory CD8 (roughly 0.4%).

Naive CD8 cells, CD45RO-negative and positively selected for CCR7, excluded terminally differentiated effector memory CD45RA+ cells. Generated by immunoSEQ multiplex PCR, the TCRdb table keeps only in-frame clones and is missing some. The sample carries about 590,000 clones, over 95% recorded once. Sequencing used naive CD8+ T cells sorted from blood. The sequence was collected from a woman in her twenties or thirties in good health. This chain joins TRBV9 and TRBJ1-5; D unresolved. CDR3 region: CASSVEFILCNQPQHF. The CDR3, as DNA: TGTGCCAGCAGCGTAGAATTCATCCTGTGCAATCAGCCCCAGCATTTT.